This T cell receptor beta chain was documented in a study of T cell responses to AZD1222 COVID-19 vaccine. Trimming cost V 3 bases and J 0 bases; bases outside gene matches: 2. CDR3 size: 15 residues. Germline CDR1 and CDR2: KGHSH and LQKENI. Sequenced by immunoSEQ multiplex PCR; TCRdb stores in-frame clones only, minus some. The sample consists of approximately 79,000 clones, 65% to 90% of them appearing once. This clone was picked up a small number of times. The receptor was derived from an adult in good health. This material consisted of peripheral blood, taken on day 0 of AZD1222 vaccination. The rearrangement uses TRBV18 and TRBJ1-1, with TRBD1 identical over 9 bases. CDR3 amino acids: CASSPRTGVNTEAFF. CDR3 coding DNA: TGTGCCAGCTCACCCAGGACAGGGGTGAACACTGAAGCTTTCTTT.